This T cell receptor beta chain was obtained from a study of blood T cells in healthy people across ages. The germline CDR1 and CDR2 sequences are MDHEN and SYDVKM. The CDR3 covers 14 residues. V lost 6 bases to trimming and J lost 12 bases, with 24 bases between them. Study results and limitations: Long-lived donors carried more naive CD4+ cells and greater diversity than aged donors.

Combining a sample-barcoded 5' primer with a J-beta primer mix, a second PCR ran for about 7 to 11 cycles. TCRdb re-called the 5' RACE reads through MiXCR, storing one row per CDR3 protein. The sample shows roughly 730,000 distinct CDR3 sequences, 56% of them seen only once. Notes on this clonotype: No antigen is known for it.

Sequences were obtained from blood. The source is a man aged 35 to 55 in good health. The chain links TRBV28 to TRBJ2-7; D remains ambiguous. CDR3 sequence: CASSPPRLTETRYF. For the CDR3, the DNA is TGTGCCAGCAGCCCTCCCCGGCTTACAGAGACCCGGTACTTC.